Following are 11 T cell receptor beta chains from one sample sequenced in a study of cytomegalovirus exposure and HLA in healthy donors. The PCR ran on 60 Vbeta and 13 Jbeta primers. Measured with immunoSEQ multiplex PCR; TCRdb has only the in-frame clones, and not every one. The sample consists of 150,000 or so clones, around 75% of them appearing once. Input material: PBMCs. All receptors derive from a man aged 25-40 years in good health and CMV-seropositive.

The chain is built from TRBV28 and TRBJ2-3, with 12 positions matching TRBD2. The CDR3 is 19 residues long. CDR1 is MDHEN and CDR2 is SYDVKM in the germline V gene. With V trimmed by 8 bases and J by 2 bases, 17 bases remained unmatched. This CDR3 reads CASPSGQGTSGHTTDTQYF. The CDR3 coding sequence is TGTGCCAGCCCCTCAGGGCAGGGGACTAGCGGGCATACCACAGATACGCAGTATTTT.

The chain is built from TRBV23-1 and TRBJ1-1; TRBD1 matches at 9 bases. TRBV23-1 is labeled an ORF, and its function is uncertain. There are 19 residues in the CDR3. With V trimmed by 0 bases and J by 2 bases, 13 bases remained unmatched. The CDR3 DNA sequence: TGCGCCAGCAGTCAATCCTCCGGACAGGGGAAAAAGGTTAACACTGAAGCTTTCTTT. Translating it yields CASSQSSGQGKKVNTEAFF.

J is TRBJ1-1 and V is TRBV4-2; perhaps TRBD1 as D (5 bases). CDR3 size: 15 residues. CDR1 and CDR2 (germline): LGHNA, YNFKEQ. V was trimmed by 4 bases and J by 7 bases, leaving 19 bases between them. DNA of the CDR3: TGTGCCAGCAGCCCCTGGGGGGTCCTGCAGGGTGAAGCTTTCTTT. Its translation is CASSPWGVLQGEAFF.

The V gene is TRBV6-4, the J gene TRBJ1-2, with TRBD1 matching over 10 bases. The length of the CDR3 is 16 residues. V gave up 3 bases and J gave up 2 bases; unmatched junction bases: 6. The germline CDR1 and CDR2 sequences are MRHNA and SNTAGT. CDR3 in DNA: TGTGCCAGCAGTGAGCATCCGGGACAGGGGAACTATGGCTACACCTTC. Translated: CASSEHPGQGNYGYTF.

The chain couples TRBV6-6 to TRBJ1-5; 10 positions match TRBD1. Germline loops: CDR1 MNHNY, CDR2 SVGAGI (reference sequence). The CDR3 is 13 amino acids. In DNA, the CDR3 is TGTTCGTCCCGGGACAGGGGAAATCAGCCCCAGCATTTT. Translated: CSSRDRGNQPQHF.

The chain combines TRBV28 with TRBJ1-2, with unresolved D. Germline V gene data show CDR1 as MDHEN and CDR2 as SYDVKM. Trimming pared 4 bases from V and 7 bases from J, leaving 22 bases between. CDR3 length: 16 residues. CDR3 in amino acids: CASSYPVEVALFGYTF. For the CDR3, the DNA is TGTGCCAGCAGTTACCCAGTGGAGGTGGCTTTGTTTGGCTACACCTTC.

The chain couples TRBV11-2 to TRBJ1-6; the D gene is possibly TRBD1 (6 bases). V was shortened by 2 bases and J by 9 bases, with 17 bases between the two germline ends. The CDR3 runs to 16 residues. Germline CDR1 SGHAT, CDR2 FQNNGV. This CDR3 is CASSLRRGPLISPLHF. CDR3 DNA: TGTGCCAGCAGCTTAAGGCGGGGGCCCTTGATTTCACCCCTCCACTTT. The variable domain in full, with the rest retrieved from reference TRBV11-2 and TRBJ1-6, is EAGVAQSPRYKIIEKRQSVAFWCNPISGHATLYWYQQILGQGPKLLIQFQNNGVVDDSQLPKDRFSAERLKGVDSTLKIQPAKLEDSAVYLCASSLRRGPLISPLHFGNGTRLTVT.

Regarding this clone: Other DNA sequences in the same sample also yield this CDR3. The V call is TRBV11-3, the J call TRBJ2-1; the match to TRBD1 covers 9 bases. This CDR3 spans 15 amino acids. Unmatched junction bases numbered 4, after V lost 1 base and J lost 6 bases. CDR1 and CDR2 from the germline V gene are SGHNT and YENEEA. CDR3 DNA sequence: TGTGCCAGCAGCTTAGGCCCGACAGGGGGCAATGAGCAGTTCTTC. Encoded protein: CASSLGPTGGNEQFF. Variable domain in full (rest from reference TRBV11-3 and TRBJ2-1): EAGVVQSPRYKIIEKKQPVAFWCNPISGHNTLYWYLQNLGQGPELLIRYENEEAVDDSQLPKDRFSAERLKGVDSTLKIQPAELGDSAVYLCASSLGPTGGNEQFFGPGTRLTVL.

This chain joins TRBV5-1 and TRBJ2-2; possibly TRBD2 for D (5 bases). V was clipped by 0 bases and J by 3 bases, with 9 bases between them. The CDR3 is made up of 15 amino acids. Per germline, CDR1 SGHRS and CDR2 YFSETQ. The CDR3 DNA reads TGCGCCAGCAGCTTGGATGAGGGATACACCGGGGAGCTGTTTTTT. Translating it yields CASSLDEGYTGELFF.

The chain recombines TRBV29-1 with TRBJ2-7; 7 bases are shared with TRBD1. CDR1 and CDR2 (germline): SQVTM, ANQGSEA. With V trimmed by 2 bases and J by 2 bases, 6 bases remained unmatched. The CDR3 is 14 residues long. CDR3 nucleotide sequence: TGCAGCGTTGAATCCCACCAGGGGGCCTACGAGCAGTACTTC. Amino acid sequence: CSVESHQGAYEQYF.

The count of this clone is one. V gene TRBV7-9 combines with J gene TRBJ1-2, with 7 bases that match TRBD1. In germline, CDR1 is SEHNR, CDR2 FQNEAQ (reference sequence). There are 13 residues in the CDR3. V shed 4 bases, J shed 4 bases, and the junction held 3 bases outside the gene matches. In DNA form, the CDR3 reads TGTGCCAGCAGCTCGACAGGGCCCTATGGCTACACCTTC. Protein sequence: CASSSTGPYGYTF.